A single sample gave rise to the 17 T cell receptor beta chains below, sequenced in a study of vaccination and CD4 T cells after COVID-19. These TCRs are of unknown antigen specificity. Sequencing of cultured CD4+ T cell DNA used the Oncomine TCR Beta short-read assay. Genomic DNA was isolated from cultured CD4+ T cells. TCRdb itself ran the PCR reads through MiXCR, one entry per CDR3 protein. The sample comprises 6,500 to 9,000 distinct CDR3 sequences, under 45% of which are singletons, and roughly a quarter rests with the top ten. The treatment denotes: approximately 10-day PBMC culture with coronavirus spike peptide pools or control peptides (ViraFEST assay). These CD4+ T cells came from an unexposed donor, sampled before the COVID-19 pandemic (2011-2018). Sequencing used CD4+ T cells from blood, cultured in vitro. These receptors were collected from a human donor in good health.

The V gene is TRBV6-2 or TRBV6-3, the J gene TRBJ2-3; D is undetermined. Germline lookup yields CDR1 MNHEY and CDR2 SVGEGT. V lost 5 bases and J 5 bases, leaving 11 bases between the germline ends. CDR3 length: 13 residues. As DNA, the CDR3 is TGTGCCAGCAGTCCGTGGACGGGAGATACGCAGTATTTT. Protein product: CASSPWTGDTQYF.

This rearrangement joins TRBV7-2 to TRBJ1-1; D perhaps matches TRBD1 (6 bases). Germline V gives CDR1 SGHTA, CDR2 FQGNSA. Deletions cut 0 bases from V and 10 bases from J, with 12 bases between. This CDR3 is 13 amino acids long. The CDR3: CASSLARRGPAFF. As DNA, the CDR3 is TGTGCCAGCAGCTTAGCGCGTCGGGGGCCAGCTTTCTTT.

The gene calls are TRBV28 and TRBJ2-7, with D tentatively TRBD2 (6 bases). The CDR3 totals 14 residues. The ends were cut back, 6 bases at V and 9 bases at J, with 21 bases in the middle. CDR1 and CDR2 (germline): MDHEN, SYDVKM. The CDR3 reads CASRWGGLELWQYF. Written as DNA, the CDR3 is TGTGCCAGCAGATGGGGAGGACTGGAACTGTGGCAGTACTTC.

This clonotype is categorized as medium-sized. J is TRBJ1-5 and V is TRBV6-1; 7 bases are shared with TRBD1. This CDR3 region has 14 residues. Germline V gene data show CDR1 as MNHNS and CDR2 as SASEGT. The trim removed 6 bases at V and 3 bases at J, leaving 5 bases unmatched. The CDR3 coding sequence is TGTGCCAGCAGGCCACAGGGGATCAATCAGCCCCAGCATTTT. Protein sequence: CASRPQGINQPQHF.

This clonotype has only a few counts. The CDR3: CAISETGTANTEAFF. The CDR3 DNA sequence: TGTGCCATCAGTGAGACCGGGACAGCTAACACTGAAGCTTTCTTT. The chain joins TRBV10-3 to TRBJ1-1; the match to TRBD1 covers 7 bases. Germline V gene data show CDR1 as ENHRY and CDR2 as SYGVKD. With 2 bases clipped from V and 2 bases from J, the junction kept 5 bases outside the gene matches. The CDR3 length is 15 residues.

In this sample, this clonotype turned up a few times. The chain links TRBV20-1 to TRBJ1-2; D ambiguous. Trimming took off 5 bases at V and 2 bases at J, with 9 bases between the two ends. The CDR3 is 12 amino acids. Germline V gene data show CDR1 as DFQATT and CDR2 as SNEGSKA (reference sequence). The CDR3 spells CSAPDQNYGYTF. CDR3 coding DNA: TGCAGTGCTCCGGACCAAAACTATGGCTACACCTTC.

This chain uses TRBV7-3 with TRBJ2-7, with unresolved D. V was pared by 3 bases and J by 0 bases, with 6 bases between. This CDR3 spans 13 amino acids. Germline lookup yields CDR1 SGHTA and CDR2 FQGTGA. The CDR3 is CASSFGRSYEQYF. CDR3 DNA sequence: TGTGCCAGCAGCTTCGGCCGCTCCTACGAGCAGTACTTC.

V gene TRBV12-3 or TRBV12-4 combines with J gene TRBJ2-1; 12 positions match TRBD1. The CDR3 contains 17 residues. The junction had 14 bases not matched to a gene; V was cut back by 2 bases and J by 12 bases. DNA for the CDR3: TGTGCCAGCAGTTTACGGGACAGGGGGCTTATACTAGGATCGCAGTTCTTC. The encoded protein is CASSLRDRGLILGSQFF.

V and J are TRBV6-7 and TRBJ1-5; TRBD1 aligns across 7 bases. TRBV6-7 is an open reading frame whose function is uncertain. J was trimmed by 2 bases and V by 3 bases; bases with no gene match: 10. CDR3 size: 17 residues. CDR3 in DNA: TGTGCCAGCAGTTATCTGCAGGGGGAAATTGGCAATCAGCCCCAGCATTTT. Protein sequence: CASSYLQGEIGNQPQHF.

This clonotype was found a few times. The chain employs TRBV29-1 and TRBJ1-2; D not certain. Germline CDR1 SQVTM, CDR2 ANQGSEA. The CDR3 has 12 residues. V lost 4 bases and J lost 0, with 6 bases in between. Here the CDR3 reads CSVAGSNYGYTF. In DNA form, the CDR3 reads TGCAGCGTTGCGGGGTCTAACTATGGCTACACCTTC.

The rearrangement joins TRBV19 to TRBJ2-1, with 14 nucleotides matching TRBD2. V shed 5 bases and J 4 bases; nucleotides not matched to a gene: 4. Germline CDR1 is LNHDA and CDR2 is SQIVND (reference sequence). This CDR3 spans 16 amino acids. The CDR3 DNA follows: TGTGCCAGTAGTCCCAGGACTAGCGGGAGGTACAATGAGCAGTTCTTC. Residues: CASSPRTSGRYNEQFF.

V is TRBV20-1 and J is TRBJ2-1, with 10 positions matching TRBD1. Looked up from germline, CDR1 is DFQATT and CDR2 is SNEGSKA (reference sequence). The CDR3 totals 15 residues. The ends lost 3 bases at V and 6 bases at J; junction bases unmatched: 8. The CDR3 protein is CSASRGTGVLNEQFF. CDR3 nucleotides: TGCAGTGCTAGCCGCGGGACAGGGGTCCTCAATGAGCAGTTCTTC.

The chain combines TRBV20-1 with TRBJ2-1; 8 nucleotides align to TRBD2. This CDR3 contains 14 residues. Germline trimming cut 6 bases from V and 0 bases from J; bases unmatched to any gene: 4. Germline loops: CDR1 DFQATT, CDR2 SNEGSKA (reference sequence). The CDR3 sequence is CSALGRDSYNEQFF. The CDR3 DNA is TGCAGTGCCCTCGGGAGGGACTCCTACAATGAGCAGTTCTTC.

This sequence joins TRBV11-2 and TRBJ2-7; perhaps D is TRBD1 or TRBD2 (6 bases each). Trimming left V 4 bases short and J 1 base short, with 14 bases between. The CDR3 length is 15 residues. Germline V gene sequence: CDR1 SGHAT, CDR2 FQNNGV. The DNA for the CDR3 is TGTGCCAGCAGCTCCTTTTGGGGGGCGTCCTACGAGCAGTACTTC. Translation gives CASSSFWGASYEQYF.

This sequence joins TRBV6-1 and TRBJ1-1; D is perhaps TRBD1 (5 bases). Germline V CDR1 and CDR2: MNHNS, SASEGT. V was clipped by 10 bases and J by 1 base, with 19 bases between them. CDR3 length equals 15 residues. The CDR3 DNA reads TGTGCCACTGGTCCCTTGGGGGAGGGGAACACTGAAGCTTTCTTT. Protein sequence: CATGPLGEGNTEAFF.

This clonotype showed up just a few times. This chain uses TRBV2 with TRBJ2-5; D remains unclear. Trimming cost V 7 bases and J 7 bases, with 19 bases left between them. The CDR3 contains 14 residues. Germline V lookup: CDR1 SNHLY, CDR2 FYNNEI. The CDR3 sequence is CASNPTRSLGTQYF. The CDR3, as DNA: TGTGCCAGCAATCCCACGAGGAGCCTCGGGACCCAGTACTTC.

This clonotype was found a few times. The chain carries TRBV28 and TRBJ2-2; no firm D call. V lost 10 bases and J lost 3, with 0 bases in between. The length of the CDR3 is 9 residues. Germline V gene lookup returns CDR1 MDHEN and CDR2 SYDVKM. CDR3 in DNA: TGTGCCAACACCGGGGAGCTGTTTTTT. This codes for CANTGELFF. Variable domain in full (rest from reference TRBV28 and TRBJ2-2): DVKVTQSSRYLVKRTGEKVFLECVQDMDHENMFWYRQDPGLGLRLIYFSYDVKMKEKGDIPEGYSVSREKKERFSLILESASTNQTSMYLCANTGELFFGEGSRLTVL.